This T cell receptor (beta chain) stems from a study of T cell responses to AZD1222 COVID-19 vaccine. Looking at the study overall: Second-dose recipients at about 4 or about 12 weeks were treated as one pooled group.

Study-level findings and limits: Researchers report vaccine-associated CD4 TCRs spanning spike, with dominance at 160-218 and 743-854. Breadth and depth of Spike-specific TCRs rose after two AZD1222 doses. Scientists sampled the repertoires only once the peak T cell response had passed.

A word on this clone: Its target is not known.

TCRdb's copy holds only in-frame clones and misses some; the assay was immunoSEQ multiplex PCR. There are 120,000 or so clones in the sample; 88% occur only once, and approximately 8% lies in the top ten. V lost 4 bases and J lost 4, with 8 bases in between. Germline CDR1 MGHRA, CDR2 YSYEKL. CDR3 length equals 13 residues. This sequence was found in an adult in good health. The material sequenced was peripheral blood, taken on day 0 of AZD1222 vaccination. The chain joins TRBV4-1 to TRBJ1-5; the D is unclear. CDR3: CASSPDQNQPQHF. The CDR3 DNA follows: TGCGCCAGCAGCCCCGACCAAAATCAGCCCCAGCATTTT.